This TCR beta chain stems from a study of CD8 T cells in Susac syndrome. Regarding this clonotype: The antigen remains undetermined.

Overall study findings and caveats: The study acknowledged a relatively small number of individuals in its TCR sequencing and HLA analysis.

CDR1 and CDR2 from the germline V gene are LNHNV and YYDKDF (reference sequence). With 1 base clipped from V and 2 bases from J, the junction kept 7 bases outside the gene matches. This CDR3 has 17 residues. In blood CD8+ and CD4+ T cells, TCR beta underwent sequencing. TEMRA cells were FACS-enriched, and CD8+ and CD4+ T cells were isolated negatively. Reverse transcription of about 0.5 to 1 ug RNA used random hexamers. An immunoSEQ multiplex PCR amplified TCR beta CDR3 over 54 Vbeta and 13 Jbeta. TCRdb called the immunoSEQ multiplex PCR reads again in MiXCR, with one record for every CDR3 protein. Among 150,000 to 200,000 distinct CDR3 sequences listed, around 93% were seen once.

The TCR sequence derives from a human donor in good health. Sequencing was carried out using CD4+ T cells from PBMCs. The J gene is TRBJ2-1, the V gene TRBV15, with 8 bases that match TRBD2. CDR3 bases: TGTGCCACCAGCAGAGTGGCTAGCGGGTATACCTACAATGAGCAGTTCTTC. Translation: CATSRVASGYTYNEQFF.